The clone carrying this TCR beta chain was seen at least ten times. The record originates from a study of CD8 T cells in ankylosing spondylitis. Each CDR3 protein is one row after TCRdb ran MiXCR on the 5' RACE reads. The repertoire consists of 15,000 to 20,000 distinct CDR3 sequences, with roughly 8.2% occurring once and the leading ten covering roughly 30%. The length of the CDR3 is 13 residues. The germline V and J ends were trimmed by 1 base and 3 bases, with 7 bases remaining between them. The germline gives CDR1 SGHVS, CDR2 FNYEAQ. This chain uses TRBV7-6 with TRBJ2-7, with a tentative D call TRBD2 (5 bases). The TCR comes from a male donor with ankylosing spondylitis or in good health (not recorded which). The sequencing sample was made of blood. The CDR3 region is CASSLGENYEQYV. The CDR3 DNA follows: TGTGCCAGCAGCTTAGGGGAGAACTACGAGCAGTACGTC.